One sample yielded the 18 T cell receptor beta chains listed below, sequenced in a study of PD-L1 blockade in urothelial cancer. The repertoire was sequenced with immunoSEQ multiplex PCR; TCRdb's copy has only in-frame clones and lacks some. The repertoire consists of about 90,000 clones, with around four fifths occurring once and the leading ten covering under 8.5%. As to time point: peripheral blood 6 weeks after treatment start. The starting material was PBMCs, obtained around atezolizumab (anti-PD-L1) treatment. Receptor source: a man aged 65 to 85 with urothelial cancer.

This chain joins TRBV29-1 and TRBJ2-1; the match to TRBD2 covers 11 bases. V was clipped by 6 bases and J by 4 bases; unmatched bases: 8. Germline CDR1 is SQVTM and CDR2 is ANQGSEA. The CDR3 has 15 amino acids. The CDR3 DNA reads TGCAGCGTAGTAGCGGGAGGGGTTTTATACAATGAGCAGTTCTTC. It translates to CSVVAGGVLYNEQFF.

The CDR3 is CASSISGSPHEQYF. CDR3 nucleotides: TGCGCCAGCAGCATCTCCGGGAGCCCCCACGAGCAGTACTTC. The V call is TRBV5-1, the J call TRBJ2-7; D might be TRBD2 (6 bases). Trimming stripped 4 bases from V and 5 bases from J, with 16 bases between. CDR3 length equals 14 residues. Looked up from germline, CDR1 is SGHRS and CDR2 is YFSETQ.

Only a few counts were recorded for this clone. The V call is TRBV10-3, the J call TRBJ1-2; a weak D match, TRBD1 (6 bases). V gave up 4 bases and J gave up 7 bases, with 13 bases separating them. Germline V gives CDR1 ENHRY, CDR2 SYGVKD. CDR3 length: 13 amino acids. CDR3: CAISGTASFGYTF. The DNA of the CDR3 is TGTGCCATCAGTGGGACAGCGTCTTTTGGCTACACCTTC.

The chain links TRBV15 to TRBJ2-1, with 8 bases identical to TRBD2. Germline CDR1 is LNHNV and CDR2 is YYDKDF (reference sequence). The CDR3 spans 15 residues. J lost 6 bases, V lost 1 base, and 5 bases had no gene match. CDR3 amino acids: CATSRASGGFNEQFF. CDR3 nucleotides: TGTGCCACCAGCAGAGCTTCGGGAGGGTTCAATGAGCAGTTCTTC.

The V and J genes are TRBV18 and TRBJ2-3; possible D gene TRBD2, 6 bases. Trimming stripped 3 bases from V and 1 base from J, with 11 bases between. The germline V gene encodes CDR1 KGHSH and CDR2 LQKENI. The CDR3 has 15 residues. The CDR3 DNA reads TGTGCCAGCTCACCGGAGGGTAGGGGCACAGATACGCAGTATTTT. It specifies CASSPEGRGTDTQYF.

This clone was recorded once. The chain combines TRBV6-6 with TRBJ1-2; TRBD1 is a possible D gene (6 bases). The germline CDR1 and CDR2 sequences are MNHNY and SVGAGI (reference sequence). The CDR3 length is 11 residues. Trimming cost V 5 bases and J 8 bases, with 9 bases left between them. CDR3 sequence reads: CASSHGQGYTF. CDR3 sequence (DNA): TGTGCCAGCAGTCACGGACAGGGCTACACCTTC.

In this sample, this clone turned up once. The J gene is TRBJ1-3, the V gene TRBV14; TRBD1 might be the D (5 bases). The CDR3 has 14 residues. Deletions cut 9 bases from V and 0 bases from J, with 12 bases between. Germline V gene data show CDR1 as SGHDN and CDR2 as FVKESK. CDR3 DNA: TGTGCCAGGGTACAGGTGAACTCTGGAAACACCATATATTTT. Translation gives CARVQVNSGNTIYF.

V usage is TRBV6-5 and J usage is TRBJ2-4, with D perhaps matching TRBD1 (6 bases). The germline V and J ends were trimmed by 2 bases and 2 bases, with 13 bases remaining between them. The CDR3 contains 16 residues. Germline V gene sequence: CDR1 MNHEY, CDR2 SVGAGI. This CDR3 is CASSYRPTGSKNIQYF. The CDR3 DNA reads as TGTGCCAGCAGTTACCGACCAACAGGGTCCAAAAACATTCAGTACTTC.

This clone turned up a few times. The chain carries TRBV6-1 and TRBJ2-2, with D maybe TRBD1 (6 bases). CDR3 size: 14 residues. Germline V gene sequence: CDR1 MNHNS, CDR2 SASEGT. The ends were cut back, 4 bases at V and 6 bases at J, with 12 bases in the middle. CDR3 sequence: CASSAGGESGELFF. Written as DNA, the CDR3 is TGTGCCAGCAGTGCTGGGGGCGAGTCCGGGGAGCTGTTTTTT.

This chain links TRBV19 with TRBJ1-2; D remains unclear. Germline V lookup: CDR1 LNHDA, CDR2 SQIVND (reference sequence). V was trimmed by 6 bases and J by 6 bases, leaving 20 bases between them. The CDR3 extends over 15 amino acids. DNA for the CDR3: TGTGCCAGTAGCTTTTGGGGAGCAGACGAGAATGGCTACACCTTC. The encoded protein is CASSFWGADENGYTF.

The rearrangement joins TRBV29-1 to TRBJ2-5, with 10 bases aligning to TRBD2. V gave up 5 bases and J gave up 4 bases; unmatched junction bases: 4. Germline loops: CDR1 SQVTM, CDR2 ANQGSEA. The CDR3 has 13 residues. The CDR3 loop is CSVLLAGVETQYF. DNA of the CDR3: TGCAGCGTTCTTCTAGCGGGAGTAGAGACCCAGTACTTC.

V and J are TRBV7-2 and TRBJ2-2; possible D gene TRBD2, 6 bases. The CDR3 spans 13 residues. V gave up 4 bases and J gave up 6 bases, with 9 bases separating them. The V gene's germline CDR1 is SGHTA and CDR2 FQGNSA. The CDR3 coding sequence is TGTGCCAGCAGCTCGGACTATTCCGGGGAGCTGTTTTTT. Protein sequence: CASSSDYSGELFF.

J is TRBJ2-3 and V is TRBV19; 8 bases match TRBD2. CDR3 size: 15 residues. With 3 bases clipped from V and 4 bases from J, the junction kept 6 bases outside the gene matches. CDR1 and CDR2 (germline): LNHDA, SQIVND (reference sequence). CDR3 amino acids: CASSMKGLGADTQYF. The CDR3 DNA is TGTGCCAGTAGTATGAAGGGACTAGGGGCAGATACGCAGTATTTT.

Here the CDR3 reads CASSPSQGVNTEAFF. CDR3 nucleotides: TGTGCCAGCAGCCCGTCCCAGGGGGTGAACACTGAAGCTTTCTTT. This rearrangement joins TRBV13 to TRBJ1-1, with 7 bases matching TRBD1. V dropped 5 bases and J dropped 0; count of bases not matched to a gene: 6. CDR3 length equals 15 residues. CDR1 and CDR2 from the germline V gene are PRHDT and FYEKMQ (reference sequence).

This clone appeared a few times. The V call is TRBV2, the J call TRBJ2-7; D is perhaps TRBD1 (6 bases). The V end lost 3 bases, the J end lost 4 bases, and 7 bases lay between the germline ends. This CDR3 has 12 amino acids. Germline CDR1 is SNHLY and CDR2 is FYNNEI. Written as DNA, the CDR3 is TGTGCCAGCAGTGACAGGGGTTACGAGCAGTACTTC. Translating gives CASSDRGYEQYF.

CDR3 sequence reads: CASSIESGNEQFF. The CDR3 DNA follows: TGTGCCAGTAGTATAGAGAGTGGCAATGAGCAGTTCTTC. The chain joins TRBV19 to TRBJ2-1; no firm D call. Germline CDR1 is LNHDA and CDR2 is SQIVND (reference sequence). V lost 0 bases, J lost 6 bases, and 6 bases lay in between. CDR3 length equals 13 residues. Drawing the rest from reference TRBV19 and TRBJ2-1, the complete variable domain is DGGITQSPKYLFRKEGQNVTLSCEQNLNHDAMYWYRQDPGQGLRLIYYSQIVNDFQKGDIAEGYSVSREKKESFPLTVTSAQKNPTAFYLCASSIESGNEQFFGPGTRLTVL.

This rearrangement joins TRBV2 to TRBJ2-5; 8 nucleotides match TRBD1. Trimming at V came to 4 bases and at J to 0 bases, leaving 4 bases not matched to a gene. The CDR3 loop spans 15 amino acids. Per the germline V gene, CDR1 is SNHLY and CDR2 is FYNNEI. The CDR3 DNA reads as TGTGCCAGCAGTGTTGACAGGGGCAACCAAGAGACCCAGTACTTC. It codes for CASSVDRGNQETQYF.

The chain couples TRBV5-1 to TRBJ1-1; D is undetermined. The CDR3 runs to 15 residues. Germline CDR1 is SGHRS and CDR2 is YFSETQ. With 4 bases removed from V and 1 base from J, the gap between germline ends came to 14 bases. This chain's CDR3 is CASSPNAKANTEAFF. CDR3 DNA: TGCGCCAGCAGCCCGAACGCCAAAGCGAACACTGAAGCTTTCTTT.